Shown below are 14 T cell receptor beta chains from a single sample sequenced in a study of beta chain features in type 1 diabetes. The entirety of the isolated RNA underwent reverse transcription, so expressed TCRB transcripts were sequenced. Sequenced by immunoSEQ multiplex PCR; TCRdb stores in-frame clones only, minus some. This sample has a few hundred thousand clones, with roughly 11% found just once. Sequenced input: naive CD4+ T cells from blood. Receptors were obtained from a woman under 40 in good health.

The rearrangement joins TRBV28 to TRBJ2-7; 8 bases line up with TRBD1. Germline V lookup: CDR1 MDHEN, CDR2 SYDVKM. The CDR3 is 12 residues long. Trimming cost V 10 bases and J 8 bases; bases outside gene matches: 10. The CDR3 protein is CAIQTGVEKQYF. Written as DNA, the CDR3 is TGTGCCATCCAGACAGGGGTCGAAAAGCAGTACTTC.

The chain is built from TRBV6-5 and TRBJ2-7; D ambiguous. This CDR3 has 11 amino acids. In germline, CDR1 is MNHEY, CDR2 SVGAGI. V dropped 3 bases and J dropped 4 bases, with 4 bases sitting between them. The chain's CDR3 is CASSYRYEQYF. The DNA of the CDR3 is TGTGCCAGCAGTTATCGGTACGAGCAGTACTTC.

This clone was seen more than once but under ten times. This chain links TRBV25-1 with TRBJ2-5; 10 bases map to TRBD1. V lost 3 bases, J lost 1 base, and 5 bases stayed unmatched. CDR3 length equals 16 residues. In germline, CDR1 is MGHDK, CDR2 SYGVNS. The CDR3: CASSEHGTGVQETQYF. The CDR3 DNA sequence: TGTGCCAGCAGTGAGCACGGGACAGGGGTCCAAGAGACCCAGTACTTC.

Only a few counts were recorded for this clone. This chain connects TRBV29-1 to TRBJ2-3, with 8 bases fitting TRBD2. Germline V gives CDR1 SQVTM, CDR2 ANQGSEA. CDR3 size: 15 residues. The J segment lost 1 base and the V segment lost 3 bases, leaving 6 bases of the junction unmatched. CDR3 residues: CSVDKTSGGTDTQYF. The CDR3 DNA is TGCAGCGTTGATAAAACTAGCGGAGGCACAGATACGCAGTATTTT.

The chain employs TRBV27 and TRBJ2-5, with 11 positions matching TRBD1. Looked up from germline, CDR1 is MNHEY and CDR2 is SMNVEV (reference sequence). The CDR3 sequence is 14 residues long. The ends lost 7 bases at V and 7 bases at J; junction bases unmatched: 8. The CDR3 DNA reads TGTGCCAGCAACAAGGACAGGGGGCTAGGGACCCAGTACTTC. Translating gives CASNKDRGLGTQYF.

The sample holds a few counts of this clone. This chain connects TRBV7-8 to TRBJ2-1; 11 bases align to TRBD1. Germline trimming cut 5 bases from V and 7 bases from J; bases unmatched to any gene: 7. Looked up from germline, CDR1 is SGHVS and CDR2 is FQNEAQ. The CDR3 sequence is 15 residues long. The CDR3 reads CASSLGQGAGNEQFF. The CDR3 nucleotides are TGTGCCAGCAGCCTCGGACAGGGGGCTGGGAATGAGCAGTTCTTC.

This clone was observed a few times. The V gene is TRBV28, the J gene TRBJ2-1, with a weak D call TRBD2 (5 bases). V gave up 5 bases and J gave up 3 bases, with 11 bases separating them. CDR3 length: 14 amino acids. Germline V gene data show CDR1 as MDHEN and CDR2 as SYDVKM. In DNA form, the CDR3 reads TGTGCCAGCAGTCCCCCGGGGTACTACAATGAGCAGTTCTTC. Translating gives CASSPPGYYNEQFF.

The rearrangement uses TRBV7-7 and TRBJ2-7, with 9 bases aligning to TRBD1. Germline V lookup: CDR1 SSHAT, CDR2 FNYEAQ (reference sequence). This CDR3 is built from 14 residues. CDR3 nucleotides: TGTGCTAGCTCTTCGGGACAGGGTGGGGGCGAGCAGTACTTC. This sequence encodes CASSSGQGGGEQYF.

This clone has only a few counts. The V gene is TRBV30, the J gene TRBJ2-1, with 7 bases fitting TRBD1. Losses at the gene ends were 3 bases for V and 15 bases for J; bases not matched to a gene: 11. Germline CDR1 and CDR2: GTSNPN and SVGIG (reference sequence). The CDR3 loop spans 12 amino acids. The CDR3 loop reads CAWSKGALDRFF. CDR3 coding DNA: TGTGCCTGGAGCAAGGGGGCGCTTGATCGGTTCTTC.

This clone was observed a handful of times. The V gene is TRBV30, the J gene TRBJ1-1; no firm D call. The CDR3 totals 13 residues. V lost 0 bases, J lost 1 base, and 6 bases lay in between. In germline, CDR1 is GTSNPN, CDR2 SVGIG (reference sequence). The CDR3 DNA reads TGTGCCTGGAGTGTTTGGCAGAACACTGAAGCTTTCTTT. Translating it yields CAWSVWQNTEAFF.

This clone was seen a handful of times. The chain recombines TRBV5-1 with TRBJ2-1; perhaps TRBD2 as D (6 bases). The V and J ends lost 2 bases and 5 bases respectively, with 11 bases between them. The CDR3 has 14 residues. Germline assignment: CDR1 SGHRS and CDR2 YFSETQ. The CDR3 loop reads CASSFGRGDNEQFF. The DNA for the CDR3 is TGCGCCAGCAGCTTCGGGAGAGGGGACAATGAGCAGTTCTTC.

The chain has TRBV29-1 and TRBJ2-3; D not resolved. The germline gives CDR1 SQVTM, CDR2 ANQGSEA. This CDR3 has 12 residues. Trimming removed 3 bases from V and 2 bases from J, with 6 bases in between. CDR3 residues: CSVDEATDTQYF. The CDR3 nucleotides read TGCAGCGTTGATGAGGCCACAGATACGCAGTATTTT.

This clone has just a few counts. The chain joins TRBV7-2 to TRBJ2-7; the match to TRBD2 covers 7 bases. Trimming took 1 base from V and 6 from J; bases not matched to a gene: 9. From germline, CDR1 is SGHTA and CDR2 FQGNSA. The CDR3 consists of 15 residues. The CDR3 region has the DNA TGTGCCAGCAGCTTAGGCGGCGGGACTAACGGCGAGCAGTACTTC. Translated: CASSLGGGTNGEQYF.

This chain connects TRBV19 to TRBJ1-2; tentative D call: TRBD1 (6 bases). The ends were cut back, 5 bases at V and 4 bases at J, with 20 bases in the middle. The germline gives CDR1 LNHDA, CDR2 SQIVND (reference sequence). The CDR3 is 16 residues long. The chain's CDR3 is CASSFRRGGRGYGYTF. The CDR3 DNA sequence: TGTGCCAGTAGTTTCCGTCGGGGGGGCAGGGGCTATGGCTACACCTTC.